The subject of this entry is one T cell receptor beta chain. Its specificity is unknown. The same CDR3 is also encoded by other DNA sequences in this sample. This sample stems from a study of a mutant IDH1 vaccine in newly diagnosed glioma. At the level of the study: Patients came in for eight vaccinations, in weeks 1, 3, 5, 7, 11, 15, 19 and 23. Previous treatment comprised radiotherapy, temozolomide, or both, mostly both. Study-wide findings and caveats: The authors found pseudoprogression apparently unrelated to changes in top peripheral T cell clonotypes.

Time point specified: week 23, last vaccination. Vaccinated patients received 300 ug of mutant IDH1 20-mer peptide per dose, with topical imiquimod. The protocol was immunoSEQ multiplex PCR, while the TCRdb copy is restricted to in-frame clones and leaves out a portion. Here the sample spans tens of thousands of clones, approximately 81% being singletons. Germline values: CDR1 MNHEY, CDR2 SVGAGI. V was cut by 0 bases and J by 1 base, with 4 bases left in between. The CDR3 has 14 amino acids. The chain recombines TRBV6-5 with TRBJ1-5; no clear D. This TCR was recovered from a man aged 25-40 years with glioma. The input for sequencing was PBMCs, taken from a glioma patient whose treatment included an IDH1 peptide vaccine. DNA of the CDR3: TGTGCCAGCAGTTACTCTCGCAGCAATCAGCCCCAGCATTTT. It yields the protein CASSYSRSNQPQHF.